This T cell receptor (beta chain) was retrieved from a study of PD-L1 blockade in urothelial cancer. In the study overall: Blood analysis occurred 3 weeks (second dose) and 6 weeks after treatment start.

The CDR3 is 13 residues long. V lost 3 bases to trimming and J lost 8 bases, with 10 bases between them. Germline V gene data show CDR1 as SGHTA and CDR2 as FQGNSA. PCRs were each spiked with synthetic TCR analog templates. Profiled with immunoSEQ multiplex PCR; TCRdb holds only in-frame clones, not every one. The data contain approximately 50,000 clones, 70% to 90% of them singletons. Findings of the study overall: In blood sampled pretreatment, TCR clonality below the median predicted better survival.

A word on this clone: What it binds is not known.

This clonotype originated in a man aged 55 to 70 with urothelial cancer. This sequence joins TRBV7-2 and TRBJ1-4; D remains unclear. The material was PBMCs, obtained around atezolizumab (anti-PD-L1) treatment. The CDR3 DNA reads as TGTGCCAGCAGCTTTGGGCAGGTAGAAAAACTGTTTTTT. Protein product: CASSFGQVEKLFF. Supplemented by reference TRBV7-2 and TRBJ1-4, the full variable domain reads GAGVSQSPSNKVTEKGKDVELRCDPISGHTALYWYRQSLGQGLEFLIYFQGNSAPDKSGLPSDRFSAERTGGSVSTLTIQRTQQEDSAVYLCASSFGQVEKLFFGSGTQLSVL.